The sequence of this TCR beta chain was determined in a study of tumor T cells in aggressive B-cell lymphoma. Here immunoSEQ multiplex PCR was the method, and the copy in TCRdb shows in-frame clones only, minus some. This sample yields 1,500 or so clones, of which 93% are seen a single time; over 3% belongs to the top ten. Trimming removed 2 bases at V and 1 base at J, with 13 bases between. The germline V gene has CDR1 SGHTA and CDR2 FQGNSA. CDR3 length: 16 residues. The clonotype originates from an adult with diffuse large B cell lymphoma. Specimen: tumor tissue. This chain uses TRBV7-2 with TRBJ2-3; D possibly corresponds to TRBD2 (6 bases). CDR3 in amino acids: CASSLFAGPGTDTQYF. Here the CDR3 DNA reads TGTGCCAGCAGCTTATTCGCGGGGCCGGGCACAGATACGCAGTATTTT. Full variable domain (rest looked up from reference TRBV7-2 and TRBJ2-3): GAGVSQSPSNKVTEKGKDVELRCDPISGHTALYWYRQSLGQGLEFLIYFQGNSAPDKSGLPSDRFSAERTGGSVSTLTIQRTQQEDSAVYLCASSLFAGPGTDTQYFGPGTRLTVL.